This TCR beta chain was recorded in a study of Graves' ophthalmopathy and Graves' hyperthyroidism. As concerns this clonotype: The antigen remains unidentified.

Study observations and caveats: In predicting ophthalmopathy progression, the model reached over 70% sensitivity and 72.22% specificity.

The CDR3 extends over 16 amino acids. The V segment lost 4 bases and the J segment 6 bases; nucleotides outside the gene matches: 7. In this cohort, patients with other autoimmune diseases, uncontrolled infections, pregnancy or lactation were excluded. RNA transcripts were the template, and TCR beta CDR3 regions were amplified from them. Second-round multiplex PCR came after first-round RT-PCR with HTBI primers. TCRdb passed the multiplex PCR reads through MiXCR, listing each CDR3 protein once. The repertoire holds fewer than 400,000 distinct CDR3 sequences, about a sixth seen once, with around 1.6% in the top ten.

The V gene is TRBV12-3 or TRBV12-4, the J gene TRBJ1-6; TRBD1 aligns across 9 bases. This receptor was taken from a woman under 30 with Graves' ophthalmopathy. The sequencing sample was made of peripheral blood. DNA of the CDR3: TGTGCCAGCAGTTCTAAGTGGGGACAGGGTAATTCACCCCTCCACTTT. This encodes CASSSKWGQGNSPLHF.